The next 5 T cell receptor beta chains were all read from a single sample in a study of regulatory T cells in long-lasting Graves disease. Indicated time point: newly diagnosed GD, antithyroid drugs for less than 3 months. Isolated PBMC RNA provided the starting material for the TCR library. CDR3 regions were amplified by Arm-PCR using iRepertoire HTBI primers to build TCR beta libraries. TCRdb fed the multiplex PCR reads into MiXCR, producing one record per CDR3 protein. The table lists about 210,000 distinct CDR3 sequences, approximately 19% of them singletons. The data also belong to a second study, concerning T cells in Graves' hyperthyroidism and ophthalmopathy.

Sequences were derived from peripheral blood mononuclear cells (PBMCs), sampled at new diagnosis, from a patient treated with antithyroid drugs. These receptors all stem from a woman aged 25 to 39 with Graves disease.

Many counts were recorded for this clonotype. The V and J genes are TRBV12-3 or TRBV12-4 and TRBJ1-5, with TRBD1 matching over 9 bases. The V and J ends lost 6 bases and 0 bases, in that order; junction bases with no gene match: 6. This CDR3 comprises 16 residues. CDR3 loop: CASSYDRGYSNQPQHF. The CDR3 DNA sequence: TGTGCCAGCAGCTACGACAGGGGGTATAGCAATCAGCCCCAGCATTTT.

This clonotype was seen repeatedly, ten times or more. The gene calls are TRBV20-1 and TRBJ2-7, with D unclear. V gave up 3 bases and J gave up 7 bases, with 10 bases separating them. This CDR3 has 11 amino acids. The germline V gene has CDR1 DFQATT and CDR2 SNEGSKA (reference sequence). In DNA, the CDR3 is TGCAGTGCTAGGACGGGTAAAGAGCAGTACTTC. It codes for CSARTGKEQYF.

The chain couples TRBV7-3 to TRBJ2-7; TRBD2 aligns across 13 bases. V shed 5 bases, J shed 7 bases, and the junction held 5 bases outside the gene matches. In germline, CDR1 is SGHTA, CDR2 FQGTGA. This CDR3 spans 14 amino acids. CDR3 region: CASSPQGLAGEQYF. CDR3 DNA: TGTGCCAGCAGCCCACAGGGACTAGCGGGGGAGCAGTACTTC.

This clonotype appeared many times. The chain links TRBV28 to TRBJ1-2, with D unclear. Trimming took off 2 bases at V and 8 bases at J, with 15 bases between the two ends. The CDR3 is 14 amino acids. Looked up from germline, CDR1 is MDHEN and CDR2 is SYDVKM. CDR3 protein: CASSLTGEGWGYTF. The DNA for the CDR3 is TGTGCCAGCAGTTTAACTGGGGAGGGATGGGGCTACACCTTC.

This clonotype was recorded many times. In DNA, the CDR3 is TGTGCCACCAAGGGTAACTATGGCTACACCTTC. Its protein product is CATKGNYGYTF. The genes are TRBV15 and TRBJ1-2, with D unclear. CDR1 is LNHNV and CDR2 is YYDKDF in the germline V gene (reference sequence). V lost 7 bases, J lost 1 base, and 4 bases lay in between. CDR3 length: 11 residues.